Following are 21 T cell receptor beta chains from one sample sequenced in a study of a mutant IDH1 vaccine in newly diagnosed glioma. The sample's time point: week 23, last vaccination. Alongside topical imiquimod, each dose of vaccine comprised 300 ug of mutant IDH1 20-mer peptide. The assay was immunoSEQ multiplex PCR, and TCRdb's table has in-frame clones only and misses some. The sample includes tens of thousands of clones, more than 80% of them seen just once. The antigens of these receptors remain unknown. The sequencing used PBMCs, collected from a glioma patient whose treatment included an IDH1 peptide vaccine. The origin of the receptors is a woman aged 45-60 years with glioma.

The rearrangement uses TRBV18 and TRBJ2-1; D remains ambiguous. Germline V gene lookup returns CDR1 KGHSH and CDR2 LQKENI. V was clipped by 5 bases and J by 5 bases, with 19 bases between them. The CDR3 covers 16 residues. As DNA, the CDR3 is TGTGCCAGCTCAGTGCCCGGGTCCCAAATAAACAATGAGCAGTTCTTC. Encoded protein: CASSVPGSQINNEQFF.

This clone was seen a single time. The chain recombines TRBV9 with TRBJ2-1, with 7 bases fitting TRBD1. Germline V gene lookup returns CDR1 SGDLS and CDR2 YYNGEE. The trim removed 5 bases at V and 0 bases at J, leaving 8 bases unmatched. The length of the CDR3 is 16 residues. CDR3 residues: CASSRRQGNSYNEQFF. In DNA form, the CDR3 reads TGTGCCAGCAGTCGTAGACAGGGCAACTCCTACAATGAGCAGTTCTTC.

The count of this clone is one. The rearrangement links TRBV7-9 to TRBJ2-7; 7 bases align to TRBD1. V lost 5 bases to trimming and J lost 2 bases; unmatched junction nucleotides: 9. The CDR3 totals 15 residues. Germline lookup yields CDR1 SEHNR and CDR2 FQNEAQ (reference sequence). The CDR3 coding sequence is TGTGCCAGCAGCCGGGACAGTCTTTATACCTACGAGCAGTACTTC. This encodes CASSRDSLYTYEQYF.

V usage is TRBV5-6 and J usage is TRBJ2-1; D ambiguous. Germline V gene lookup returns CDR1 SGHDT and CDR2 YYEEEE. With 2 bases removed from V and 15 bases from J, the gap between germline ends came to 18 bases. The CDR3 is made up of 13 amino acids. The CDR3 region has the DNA TGTGCCAGCAGCTTCCCCTCCGGAGTCATCCTGTTCTTC. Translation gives CASSFPSGVILFF.

DNA for the CDR3: TGTGCCTTTGAGGGACGGTACTATGGCTACACCTTC. Translation: CAFEGRYYGYTF. The chain recombines TRBV30 with TRBJ1-2, with D maybe TRBD1 (5 bases). Per the germline V gene, CDR1 is GTSNPN and CDR2 is SVGIG (reference sequence). V lost 7 bases, J lost 3 bases, and 12 bases lay in between. CDR3 length equals 12 residues.

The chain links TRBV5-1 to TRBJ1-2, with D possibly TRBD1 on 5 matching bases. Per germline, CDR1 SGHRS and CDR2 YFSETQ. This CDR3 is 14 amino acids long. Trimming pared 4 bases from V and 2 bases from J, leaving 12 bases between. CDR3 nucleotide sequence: TGCGCCAGCAGCCCCGGGGGGGGAAACTATGGCTACACCTTC. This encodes CASSPGGGNYGYTF.

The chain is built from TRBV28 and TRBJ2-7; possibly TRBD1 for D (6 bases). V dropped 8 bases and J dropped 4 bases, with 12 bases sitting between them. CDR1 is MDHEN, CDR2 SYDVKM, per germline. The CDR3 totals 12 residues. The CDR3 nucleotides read TGTGCCAGCCGCGTACAGGGTTACGAGCAGTACTTC. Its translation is CASRVQGYEQYF.

Written as DNA, the CDR3 is TGTGCCAGCAGCCCCGAGGGGACTTTTAGGGGGGAGCTGTTTTTT. Amino acid sequence: CASSPEGTFRGELFF. The chain has TRBV5-6 and TRBJ2-2; D possibly corresponds to TRBD2 (6 bases). Germline V CDR1 and CDR2: SGHDT, YYEEEE. CDR3 size: 15 residues. The germline V and J ends were trimmed by 4 bases and 8 bases, with 18 bases remaining between them.

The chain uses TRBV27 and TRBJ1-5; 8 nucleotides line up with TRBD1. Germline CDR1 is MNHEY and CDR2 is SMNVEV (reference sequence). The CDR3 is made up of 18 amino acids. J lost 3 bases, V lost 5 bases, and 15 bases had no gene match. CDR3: CASSPFTTGAVDNQPQHF. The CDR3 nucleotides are TGTGCCAGCAGTCCCTTCACGACAGGGGCCGTCGACAATCAGCCCCAGCATTTT.

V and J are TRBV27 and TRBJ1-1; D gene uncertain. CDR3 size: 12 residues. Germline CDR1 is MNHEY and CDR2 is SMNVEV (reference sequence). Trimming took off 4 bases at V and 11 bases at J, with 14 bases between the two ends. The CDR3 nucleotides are TGTGCCAGCAGTTCCTTGGTTGGGGAGGCTTTCTTT. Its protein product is CASSSLVGEAFF.

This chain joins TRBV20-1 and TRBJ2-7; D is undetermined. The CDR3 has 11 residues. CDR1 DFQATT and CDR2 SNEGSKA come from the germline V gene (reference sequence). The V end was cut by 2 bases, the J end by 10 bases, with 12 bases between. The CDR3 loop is CSARPRKGQYF. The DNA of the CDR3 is TGCAGTGCTAGACCGCGGAAAGGACAGTACTTC.

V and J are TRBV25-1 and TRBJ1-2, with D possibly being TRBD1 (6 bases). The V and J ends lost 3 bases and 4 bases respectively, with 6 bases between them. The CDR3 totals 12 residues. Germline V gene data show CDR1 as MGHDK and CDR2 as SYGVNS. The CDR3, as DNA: TGTGCCAGCAGTGACAGGGGCTATGGCTACACCTTC. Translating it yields CASSDRGYGYTF.

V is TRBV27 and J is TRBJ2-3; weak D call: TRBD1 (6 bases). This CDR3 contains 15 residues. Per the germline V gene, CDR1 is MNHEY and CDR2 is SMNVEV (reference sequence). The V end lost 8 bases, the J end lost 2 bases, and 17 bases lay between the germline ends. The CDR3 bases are TGTGCCAGCTCCCCCCCAGGGGCCCCCACAGATACGCAGTATTTT. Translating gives CASSPPGAPTDTQYF.

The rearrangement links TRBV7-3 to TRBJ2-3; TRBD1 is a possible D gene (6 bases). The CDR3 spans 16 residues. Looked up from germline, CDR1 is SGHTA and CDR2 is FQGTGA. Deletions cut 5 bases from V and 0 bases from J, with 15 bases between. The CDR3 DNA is TGTGCCAGCAGCCTTACAGGGTTCCCTAGCACAGATACGCAGTATTTT. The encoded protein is CASSLTGFPSTDTQYF.

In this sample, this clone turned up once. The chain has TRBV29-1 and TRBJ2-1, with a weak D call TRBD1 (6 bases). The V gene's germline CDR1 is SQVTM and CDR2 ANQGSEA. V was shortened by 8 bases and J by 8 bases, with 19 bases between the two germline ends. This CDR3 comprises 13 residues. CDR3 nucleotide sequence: TGCAGCATACCGAACCCCAGGGGCCATGAGCAGTTCTTC. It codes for CSIPNPRGHEQFF.

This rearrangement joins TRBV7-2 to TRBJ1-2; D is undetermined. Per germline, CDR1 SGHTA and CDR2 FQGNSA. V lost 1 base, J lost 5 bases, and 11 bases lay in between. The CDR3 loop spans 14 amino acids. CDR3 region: CASSLGSGVYGYTF. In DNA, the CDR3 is TGTGCCAGCAGCTTAGGTAGCGGGGTGTATGGCTACACCTTC.

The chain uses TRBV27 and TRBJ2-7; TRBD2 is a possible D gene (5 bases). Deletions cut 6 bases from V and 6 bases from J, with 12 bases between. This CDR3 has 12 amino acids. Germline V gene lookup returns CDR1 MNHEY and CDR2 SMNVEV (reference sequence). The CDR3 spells CASRRRKSEQYF. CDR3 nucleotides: TGTGCCAGCAGGAGGAGGAAGAGCGAGCAGTACTTC.

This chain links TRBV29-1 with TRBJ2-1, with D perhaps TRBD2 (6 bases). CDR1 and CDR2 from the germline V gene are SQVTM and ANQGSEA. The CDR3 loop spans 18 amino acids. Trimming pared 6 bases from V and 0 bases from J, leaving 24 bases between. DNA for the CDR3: TGCAGCGTGGATACGGGACTCTTAAAAGCCTCCTCCTACAATGAGCAGTTCTTC. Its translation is CSVDTGLLKASSYNEQFF.

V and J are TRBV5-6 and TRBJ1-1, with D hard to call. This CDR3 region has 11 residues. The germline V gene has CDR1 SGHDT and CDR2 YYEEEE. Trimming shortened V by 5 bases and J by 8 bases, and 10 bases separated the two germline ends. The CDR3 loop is CASSRRVEAFF. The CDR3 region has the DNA TGTGCCAGCAGTCGACGGGTGGAAGCTTTCTTT. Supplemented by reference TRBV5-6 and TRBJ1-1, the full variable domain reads DAGVTQSPTHLIKTRGQQVTLRCSPKSGHDTVSWYQQALGQGPQFIFQYYEEEERQRGNFPDRFSGHQFPNYSSELNVNALLLGDSALYLCASSRRVEAFFGQGTRLTVV.

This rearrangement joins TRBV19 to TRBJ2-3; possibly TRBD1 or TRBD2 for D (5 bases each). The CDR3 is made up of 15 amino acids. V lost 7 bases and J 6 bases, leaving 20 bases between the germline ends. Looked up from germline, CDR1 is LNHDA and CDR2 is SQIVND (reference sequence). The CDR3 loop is CASTVGGRGVDTQYF. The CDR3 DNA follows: TGTGCCAGTACCGTAGGAGGAAGAGGGGTGGATACGCAGTATTTT.

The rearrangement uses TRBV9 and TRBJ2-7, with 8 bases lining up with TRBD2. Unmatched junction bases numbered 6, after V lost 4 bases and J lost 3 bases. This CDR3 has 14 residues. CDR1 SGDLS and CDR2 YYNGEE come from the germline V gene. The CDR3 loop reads CASSPGLVNYEQYF. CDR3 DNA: TGTGCCAGCAGCCCGGGACTAGTGAACTACGAGCAGTACTTC.